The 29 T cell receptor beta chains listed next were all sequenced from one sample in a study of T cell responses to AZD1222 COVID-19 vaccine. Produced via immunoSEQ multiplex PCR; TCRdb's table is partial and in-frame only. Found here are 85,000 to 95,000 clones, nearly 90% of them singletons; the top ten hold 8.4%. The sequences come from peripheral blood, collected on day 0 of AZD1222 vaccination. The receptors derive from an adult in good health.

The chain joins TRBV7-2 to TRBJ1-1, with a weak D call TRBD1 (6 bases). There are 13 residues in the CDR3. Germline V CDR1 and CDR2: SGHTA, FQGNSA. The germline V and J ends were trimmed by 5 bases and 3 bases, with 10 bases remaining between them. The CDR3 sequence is CASSLRQDTEAFF. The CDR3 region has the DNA TGTGCCAGCAGCCTCCGACAGGACACTGAAGCTTTCTTT.

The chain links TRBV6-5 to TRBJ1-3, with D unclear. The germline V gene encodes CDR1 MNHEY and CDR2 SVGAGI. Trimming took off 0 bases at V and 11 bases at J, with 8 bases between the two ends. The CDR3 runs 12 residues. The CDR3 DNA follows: TGTGCCAGCAGTTACTCAGGGTTTGCCATATATTTT. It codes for CASSYSGFAIYF.

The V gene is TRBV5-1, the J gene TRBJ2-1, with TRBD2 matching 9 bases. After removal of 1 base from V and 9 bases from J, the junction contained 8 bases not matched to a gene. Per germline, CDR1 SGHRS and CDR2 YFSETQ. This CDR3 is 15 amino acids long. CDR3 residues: CASSLLASGVVEQFF. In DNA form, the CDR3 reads TGCGCCAGCAGCTTGCTCGCTAGCGGGGTCGTTGAGCAGTTCTTC. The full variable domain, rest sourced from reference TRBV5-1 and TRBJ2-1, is KAGVTQTPRYLIKTRGQQVTLSCSPISGHRSVSWYQQTPGQGLQFLFEYFSETQRNKGNFPGRFSGRQFSNSRSEMNVSTLELGDSALYLCASSLLASGVVEQFFGPGTRLTVL.

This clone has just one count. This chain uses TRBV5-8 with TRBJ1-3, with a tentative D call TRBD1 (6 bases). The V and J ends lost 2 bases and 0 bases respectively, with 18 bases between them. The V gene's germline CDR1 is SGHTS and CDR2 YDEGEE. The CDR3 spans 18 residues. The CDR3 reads CASSFVTGDSYSGNTIYF. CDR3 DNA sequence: TGTGCCAGCAGCTTCGTGACAGGAGATAGCTACTCTGGAAACACCATATATTTT.

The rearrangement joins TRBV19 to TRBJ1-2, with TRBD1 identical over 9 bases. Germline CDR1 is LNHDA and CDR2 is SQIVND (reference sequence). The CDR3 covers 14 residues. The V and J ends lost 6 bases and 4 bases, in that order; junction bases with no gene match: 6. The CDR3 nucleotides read TGTGCCAGTAGGGAACAGGGGGCCCGCTATGGCTACACCTTC. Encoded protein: CASREQGARYGYTF. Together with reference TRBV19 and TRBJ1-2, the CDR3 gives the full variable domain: DGGITQSPKYLFRKEGQNVTLSCEQNLNHDAMYWYRQDPGQGLRLIYYSQIVNDFQKGDIAEGYSVSREKKESFPLTVTSAQKNPTAFYLCASREQGARYGYTFGSGTRLTVV.

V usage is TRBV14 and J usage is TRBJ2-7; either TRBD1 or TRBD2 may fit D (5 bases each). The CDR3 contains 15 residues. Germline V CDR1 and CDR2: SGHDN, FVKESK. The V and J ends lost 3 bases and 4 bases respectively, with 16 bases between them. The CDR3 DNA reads TGTGCCAGCAGCCACAAATTCAGGGACGTGTACGAGCAGTACTTC. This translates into CASSHKFRDVYEQYF.

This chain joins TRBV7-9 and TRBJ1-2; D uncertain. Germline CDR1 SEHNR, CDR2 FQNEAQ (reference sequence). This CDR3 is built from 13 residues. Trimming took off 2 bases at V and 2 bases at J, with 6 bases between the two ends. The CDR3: CASSLQENYGYTF. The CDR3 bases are TGTGCCAGCAGCTTACAGGAGAACTATGGCTACACCTTC. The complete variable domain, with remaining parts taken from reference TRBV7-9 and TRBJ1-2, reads DTGVSQNPRHKITKRGQNVTFRCDPISEHNRLYWYRQTLGQGPEFLTYFQNEAQLEKSRLLSDRFSAERPKGSFSTLEIQRTEQGDSAMYLCASSLQENYGYTFGSGTRLTVV.

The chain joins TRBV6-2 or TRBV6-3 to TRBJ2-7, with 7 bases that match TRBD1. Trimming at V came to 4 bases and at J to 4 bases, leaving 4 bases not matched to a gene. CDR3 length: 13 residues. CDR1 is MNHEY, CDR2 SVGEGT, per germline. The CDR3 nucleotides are TGTGCCAGCAGTTTACAGACAGGGTACGAGCAGTACTTC. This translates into CASSLQTGYEQYF.

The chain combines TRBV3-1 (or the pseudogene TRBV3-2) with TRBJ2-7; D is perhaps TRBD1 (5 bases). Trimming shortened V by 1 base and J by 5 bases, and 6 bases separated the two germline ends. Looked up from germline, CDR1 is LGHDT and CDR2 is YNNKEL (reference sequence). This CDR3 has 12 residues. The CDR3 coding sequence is TGTGCCAGCAGCCAAGTGACAGACGAGCAGTACTTC. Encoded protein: CASSQVTDEQYF.

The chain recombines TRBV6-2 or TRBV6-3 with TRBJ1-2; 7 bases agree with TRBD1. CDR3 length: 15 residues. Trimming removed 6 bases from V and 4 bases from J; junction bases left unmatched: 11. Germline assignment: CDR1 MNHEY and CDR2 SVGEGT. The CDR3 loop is CASSPDLGTVYGYTF. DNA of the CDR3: TGTGCCAGCAGCCCAGACCTCGGGACAGTCTATGGCTACACCTTC.

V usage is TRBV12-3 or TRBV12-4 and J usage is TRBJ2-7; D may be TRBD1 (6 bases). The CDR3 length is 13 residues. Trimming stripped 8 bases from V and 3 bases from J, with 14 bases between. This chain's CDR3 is CASGDRRDYEQYF. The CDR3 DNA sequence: TGTGCCAGCGGCGACAGGCGAGACTACGAGCAGTACTTC.

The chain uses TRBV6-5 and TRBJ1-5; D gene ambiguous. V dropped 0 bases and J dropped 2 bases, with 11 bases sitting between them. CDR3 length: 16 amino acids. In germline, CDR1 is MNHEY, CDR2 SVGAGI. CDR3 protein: CASSYSIKGGNQPQHF. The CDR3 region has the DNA TGTGCCAGCAGTTACTCGATCAAGGGAGGCAATCAGCCCCAGCATTTT.

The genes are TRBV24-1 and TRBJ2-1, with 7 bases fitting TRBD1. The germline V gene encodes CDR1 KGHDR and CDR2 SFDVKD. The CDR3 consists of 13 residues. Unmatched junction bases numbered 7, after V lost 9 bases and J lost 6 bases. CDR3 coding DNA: TGTGCCACCGGGCGACAGGGCCCCAATGAGCAGTTCTTC. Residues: CATGRQGPNEQFF.

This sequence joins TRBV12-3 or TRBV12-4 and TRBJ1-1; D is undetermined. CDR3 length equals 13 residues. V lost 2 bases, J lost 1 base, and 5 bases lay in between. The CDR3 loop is CASSLNRNTEAFF. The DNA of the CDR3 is TGTGCCAGCAGTTTAAACAGGAACACTGAAGCTTTCTTT.

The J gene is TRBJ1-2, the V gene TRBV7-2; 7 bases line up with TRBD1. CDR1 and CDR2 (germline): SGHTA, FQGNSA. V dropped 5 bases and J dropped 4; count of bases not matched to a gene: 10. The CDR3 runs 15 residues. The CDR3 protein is CASSRRDSQPYGYTF. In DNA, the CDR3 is TGTGCCAGCAGCCGTAGGGACAGCCAACCCTATGGCTACACCTTC.

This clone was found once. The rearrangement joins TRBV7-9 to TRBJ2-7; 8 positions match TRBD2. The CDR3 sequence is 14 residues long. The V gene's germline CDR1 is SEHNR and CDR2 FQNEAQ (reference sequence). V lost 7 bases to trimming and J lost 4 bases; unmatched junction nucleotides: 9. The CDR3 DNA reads TGTGCCAGCACCGAACGGGGGGGCCCTTACGAGCAGTACTTC. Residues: CASTERGGPYEQYF.

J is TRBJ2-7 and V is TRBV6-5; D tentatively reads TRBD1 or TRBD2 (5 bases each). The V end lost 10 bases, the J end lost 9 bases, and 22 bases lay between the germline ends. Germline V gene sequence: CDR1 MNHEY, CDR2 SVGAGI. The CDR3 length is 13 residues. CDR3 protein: CATLGDGQLVQYF. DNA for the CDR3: TGTGCCACCCTGGGGGACGGCCAGTTGGTGCAGTACTTC.

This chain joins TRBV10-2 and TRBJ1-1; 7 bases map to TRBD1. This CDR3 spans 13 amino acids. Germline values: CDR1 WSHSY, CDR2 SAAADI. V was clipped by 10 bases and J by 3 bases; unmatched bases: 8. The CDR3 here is CATRTGSDTEAFF. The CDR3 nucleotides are TGCGCCACCAGGACAGGTTCGGACACTGAAGCTTTCTTT.

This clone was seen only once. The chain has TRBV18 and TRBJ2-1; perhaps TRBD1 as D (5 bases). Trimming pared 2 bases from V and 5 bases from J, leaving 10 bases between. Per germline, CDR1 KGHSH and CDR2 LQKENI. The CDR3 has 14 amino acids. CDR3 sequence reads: CASSPMAGNNEQFF. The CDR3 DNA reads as TGTGCCAGCTCACCAATGGCAGGGAACAATGAGCAGTTCTTC.

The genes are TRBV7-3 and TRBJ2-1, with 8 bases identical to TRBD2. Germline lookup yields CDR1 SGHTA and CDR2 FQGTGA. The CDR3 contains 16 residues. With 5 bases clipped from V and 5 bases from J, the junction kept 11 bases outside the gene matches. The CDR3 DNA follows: TGTGCCAGCAGCCTACACCAAGCGGGGGCAAACAATGAGCAGTTCTTC. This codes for CASSLHQAGANNEQFF.

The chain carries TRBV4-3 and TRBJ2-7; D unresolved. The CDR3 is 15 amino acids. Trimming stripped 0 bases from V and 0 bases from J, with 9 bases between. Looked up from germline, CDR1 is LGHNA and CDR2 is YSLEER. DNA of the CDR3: TGCGCCAGCAGCCAAGATAGACCAAGCTCCTACGAGCAGTACTTC. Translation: CASSQDRPSSYEQYF.

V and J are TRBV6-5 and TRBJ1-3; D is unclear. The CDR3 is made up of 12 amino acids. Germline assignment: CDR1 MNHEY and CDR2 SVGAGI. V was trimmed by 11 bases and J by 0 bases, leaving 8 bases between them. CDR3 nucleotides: TGTGCCCTGGGCGGCTCTGGAAACACCATATATTTT. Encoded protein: CALGGSGNTIYF.

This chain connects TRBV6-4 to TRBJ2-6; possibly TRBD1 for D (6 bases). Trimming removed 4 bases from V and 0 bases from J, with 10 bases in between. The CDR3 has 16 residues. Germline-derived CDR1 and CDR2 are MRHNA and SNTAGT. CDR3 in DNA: TGTGCCAGCAGTGCGGACAGATACTCTGGGGCCAACGTCCTGACTTTC. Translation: CASSADRYSGANVLTF.

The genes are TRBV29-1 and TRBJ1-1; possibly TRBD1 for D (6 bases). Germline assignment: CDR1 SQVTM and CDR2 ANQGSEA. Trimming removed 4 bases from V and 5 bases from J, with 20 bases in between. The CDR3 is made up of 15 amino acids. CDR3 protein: CSVVGGGLRRTEAFF. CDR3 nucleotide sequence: TGCAGCGTTGTAGGGGGGGGACTCCGTCGGACTGAAGCTTTCTTT.

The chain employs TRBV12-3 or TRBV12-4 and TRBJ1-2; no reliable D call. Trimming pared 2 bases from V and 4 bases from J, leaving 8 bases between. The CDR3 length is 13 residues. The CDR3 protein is CASSLRVIYGYTF. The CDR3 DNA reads TGTGCCAGCAGTTTAAGGGTCATCTATGGCTACACCTTC.

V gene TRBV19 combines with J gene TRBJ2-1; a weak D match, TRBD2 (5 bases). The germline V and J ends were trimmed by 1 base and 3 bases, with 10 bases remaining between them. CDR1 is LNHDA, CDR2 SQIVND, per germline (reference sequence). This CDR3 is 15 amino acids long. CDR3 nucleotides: TGTGCCAGTAGTATAGGCGGGCGCGACTACAATGAGCAGTTCTTC. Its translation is CASSIGGRDYNEQFF. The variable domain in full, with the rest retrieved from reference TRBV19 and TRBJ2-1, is DGGITQSPKYLFRKEGQNVTLSCEQNLNHDAMYWYRQDPGQGLRLIYYSQIVNDFQKGDIAEGYSVSREKKESFPLTVTSAQKNPTAFYLCASSIGGRDYNEQFFGPGTRLTVL.

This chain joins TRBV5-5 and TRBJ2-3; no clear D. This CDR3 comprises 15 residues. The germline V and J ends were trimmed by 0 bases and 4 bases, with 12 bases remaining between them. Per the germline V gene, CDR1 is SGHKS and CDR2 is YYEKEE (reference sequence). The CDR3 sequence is CASSLGSQAPDTQYF. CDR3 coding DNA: TGTGCCAGCAGCTTGGGGTCCCAGGCCCCAGATACGCAGTATTTT.

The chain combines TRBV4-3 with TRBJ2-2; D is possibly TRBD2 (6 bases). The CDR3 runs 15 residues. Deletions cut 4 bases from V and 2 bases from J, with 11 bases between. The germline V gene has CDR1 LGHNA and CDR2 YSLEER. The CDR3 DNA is TGCGCCAGCAGCCCCCGGGACTTCAACACCGGGGAGCTGTTTTTT. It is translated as CASSPRDFNTGELFF.

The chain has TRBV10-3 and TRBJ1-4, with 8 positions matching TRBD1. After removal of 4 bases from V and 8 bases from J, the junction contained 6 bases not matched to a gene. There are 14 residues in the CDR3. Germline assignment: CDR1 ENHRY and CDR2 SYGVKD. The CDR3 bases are TGTGCCATCAGTGGTGACAGGGGAGGGGAAAAACTGTTTTTT. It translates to CAISGDRGGEKLFF.